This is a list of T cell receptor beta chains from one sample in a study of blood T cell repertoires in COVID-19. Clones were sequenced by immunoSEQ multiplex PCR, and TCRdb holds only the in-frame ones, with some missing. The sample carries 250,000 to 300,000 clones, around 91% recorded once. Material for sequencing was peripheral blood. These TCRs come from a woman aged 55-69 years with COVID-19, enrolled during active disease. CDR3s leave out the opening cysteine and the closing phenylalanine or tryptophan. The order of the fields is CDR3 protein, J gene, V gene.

CDR3aa: ASSVFDEQY
j_gene: TRBJ2-7
v_gene: TRBV2

CDR3aa: ASRDNGEKLF
j_gene: TRBJ1-4
v_gene: TRBV2

CDR3aa: ASRQGSSPLH
j_gene: TRBJ1-6
v_gene: TRBV19

CDR3aa: ASSQAPSGTTWDYGYT
j_gene: TRBJ1-2
v_gene: TRBV5-1

CDR3aa: ASSYSGGSYGYT
j_gene: TRBJ1-2
v_gene: TRBV6-5

CDR3aa: ASSLQVEYGYT
j_gene: TRBJ1-2
v_gene: TRBV11-2

CDR3aa: ASSSTRDRPYTEAF
j_gene: TRBJ1-1
v_gene: TRBV7-9

CDR3aa: ASSLSPTGYNSPLH
j_gene: TRBJ1-6
v_gene: TRBV13

CDR3aa: ASIVSGSGEQY
j_gene: TRBJ2-7
v_gene: TRBV28

CDR3aa: AISQGWAGVQETQY
j_gene: TRBJ2-5
v_gene: TRBV10-3

CDR3aa: ASSLNSGNTIY
j_gene: TRBJ1-3
v_gene: TRBV7-2

CDR3aa: ASSFTDAGGRGGGELF
j_gene: TRBJ2-2
v_gene: TRBV7-2

CDR3aa: ASSSPGHRNTIY
j_gene: TRBJ1-3
v_gene: TRBV5-1

CDR3aa: ASSVAGGEYNEQF
j_gene: TRBJ2-1
v_gene: TRBV9

CDR3aa: ASSLGANTEAF
j_gene: TRBJ1-1
v_gene: TRBV12-3/TRBV12-4

CDR3aa: ASSRPGQGFYGYT
j_gene: TRBJ1-2
v_gene: TRBV6-5

CDR3aa: ASTRTDSGNTIY
j_gene: TRBJ1-3
v_gene: TRBV19